These 13 T cell receptor beta chains came from one sample sequenced in a study of CD8+ T cells in alopecia areata. The authors extracted RNA and reverse transcribed it into cDNA as the sequencing template. The method was immunoSEQ multiplex PCR; TCRdb's version includes in-frame clones alone and lacks a portion of them. Of 160,000 or so clones in the sample, about 66% were seen once. The sample here was CD8+ T cells sorted from blood, taken at week 0. All receptors come from a human donor with alopecia areata.

This clone showed up just once. The chain carries TRBV30 and TRBJ1-2, with D perhaps TRBD1 (6 bases). The length of the CDR3 is 14 residues. Germline lookup yields CDR1 GTSNPN and CDR2 SVGIG (reference sequence). V was pared by 0 bases and J by 3 bases, with 11 bases between. For the CDR3, the DNA is TGTGCCTGGAGTGTAGGGGGAGGGCACTATGGCTACACCTTC. Its translation is CAWSVGGGHYGYTF.

The V gene is TRBV29-1, the J gene TRBJ1-2; TRBD1 is a possible D gene (5 bases). Germline CDR1 reads SQVTM; CDR2 reads ANQGSEA. V was trimmed by 3 bases and J by 6 bases, leaving 11 bases between them. This CDR3 is built from 12 residues. CDR3 sequence reads: CSVDVGQNGYTF. The DNA of the CDR3 is TGCAGCGTTGATGTGGGGCAGAATGGCTACACCTTC.

The V and J genes are TRBV27 and TRBJ2-7; 11 bases are a match to TRBD2. The CDR3 is 13 residues long. Germline CDR1 reads MNHEY; CDR2 reads SMNVEV (reference sequence). Trimming cost V 5 bases and J 3 bases; bases outside gene matches: 0. CDR3 coding DNA: TGTGCCAGCAGTGGGACTAGCGGCTACGAGCAGTACTTC. This sequence encodes CASSGTSGYEQYF.

The chain joins TRBV9 to TRBJ1-5, with TRBD1 identical over 10 bases. From germline, CDR1 is SGDLS and CDR2 YYNGEE. Trimming cost V 0 bases and J 6 bases; bases outside gene matches: 3. The CDR3 contains 15 residues. The CDR3 here is CASSVGQGAGQPQHF. CDR3 nucleotides: TGTGCCAGCAGCGTAGGACAGGGGGCAGGTCAGCCCCAGCATTTT.

Regarding this clone: Germline is not matched at one junction end, which may reflect a read error. The V and J genes are TRBV27 and TRBJ2-3; 9 bases map to TRBD1. Germline-derived CDR1 and CDR2 are MNHEY and SMNVEV (reference sequence). The CDR3 totals 12 residues. CDR3 coding DNA: TGTGCCAGCAGTCGCCCGGGACAGGGCCTCCATTTT. Its translation is CASSRPGQGLHF.

This clone occurred a few times. The genes are TRBV5-6 and TRBJ2-7; D gene unclear. Germline-derived CDR1 and CDR2 are SGHDT and YYEEEE. The CDR3 length is 14 residues. V shed 4 bases and J shed 3 bases, with 14 bases lying between them. CDR3 DNA: TGTGCCAGCAGCCAAACCTTCGGTATCTACGAGCAGTACTTC. It translates to CASSQTFGIYEQYF.

The gene calls are TRBV5-1 and TRBJ1-1; D is uncertain. CDR1 SGHRS and CDR2 YFSETQ come from the germline V gene. The CDR3 spans 13 residues. The germline V and J ends were trimmed by 6 bases and 0 bases, with 9 bases remaining between them. This CDR3 reads CASTEAVNTEAFF. The CDR3 DNA reads as TGCGCCAGCACTGAGGCCGTGAACACTGAAGCTTTCTTT.

J is TRBJ2-1 and V is TRBV27; D not certain. Germline V lookup: CDR1 MNHEY, CDR2 SMNVEV (reference sequence). This CDR3 has 17 amino acids. The V end lost 3 bases, the J end lost 0 bases, and 15 bases lay between the germline ends. For the CDR3, the DNA is TGTGCCAGCAGTTTGGTAGGTGGCAGCACCTCCTACAATGAGCAGTTCTTC. Its protein product is CASSLVGGSTSYNEQFF.

J is TRBJ2-6 and V is TRBV5-6; D uncertain. Germline assignment: CDR1 SGHDT and CDR2 YYEEEE. The CDR3 extends over 14 amino acids. Deletions cut 0 bases from V and 2 bases from J, with 3 bases between. The CDR3 here is CASSLGAGANVLTF. Written as DNA, the CDR3 is TGTGCCAGCAGCTTGGGGGCTGGGGCCAACGTCCTGACTTTC.

The chain has TRBV12-2 and TRBJ2-5. TRBV12-2 constitutes a pseudogene. The CDR3 has 13 residues. This CDR3 is CASRLSSLGTQYF. Here the CDR3 DNA reads TGTGCAAGCCGCTTATCCAGTTTGGGGACCCAGTACTTC.

The chain has TRBV5-6 and TRBJ2-4; D is perhaps TRBD2 (5 bases). The length of the CDR3 is 14 residues. Germline CDR1 reads SGHDT; CDR2 reads YYEEEE. V lost 0 bases and J 5 bases, leaving 9 bases between the germline ends. The CDR3 here is CASSLGNGENIQYF. The CDR3 coding sequence is TGTGCCAGCAGCTTGGGAAACGGGGAAAACATTCAGTACTTC.

The V and J genes are TRBV10-3 and TRBJ2-5, with a weak D call TRBD2 (6 bases). Germline assignment: CDR1 ENHRY and CDR2 SYGVKD. The V end was cut by 4 bases, the J end by 5 bases, with 14 bases between. The CDR3 runs to 14 residues. CDR3 in amino acids: CAISGRGEVETQYF. In DNA form, the CDR3 reads TGTGCCATCAGTGGTCGTGGGGAGGTGGAGACCCAGTACTTC.

J is TRBJ1-2 and V is TRBV13; 7 bases fit TRBD1. Germline V gene data show CDR1 as PRHDT and CDR2 as FYEKMQ (reference sequence). There are 14 residues in the CDR3. V was clipped by 5 bases and J by 0 bases; unmatched bases: 3. In DNA, the CDR3 is TGTGCCAGCAGCCTCGGGACAGCTAACTATGGCTACACCTTC. Protein product: CASSLGTANYGYTF.